Below, 9 T cell receptor beta chains from the same sample are listed, as sequenced in a study of T cells in Graves' hyperthyroidism and ophthalmopathy. Amplification of TCR beta CDR3 regions was performed using RNA transcripts as template. The HTBI primer set was used in a first-round RT-PCR of the TCR CDR3. MiXCR, applied by TCRdb to the multiplex PCR reads, yields one record per CDR3 protein. Here the sample spans 300,000 to 500,000 distinct CDR3 sequences, more than 13% being singletons. The sequencing input was blood. The source of these receptors is a man between 50 and 59 years old with Graves' ophthalmopathy.

The V and J genes are TRBV10-3 and TRBJ2-3; TRBD2 agrees at 9 bases. Germline CDR1 and CDR2: ENHRY and SYGVKD. Unmatched junction bases numbered 6, after V lost 4 bases and J lost 4 bases. CDR3 length equals 15 residues. The CDR3 DNA sequence: TGTGCCATCAGTGTCCCTAGCGGGGTCGCAGATACGCAGTATTTT. This sequence encodes CAISVPSGVADTQYF.

In its sample, this clonotype was seen a few times. V and J are TRBV2 and TRBJ2-7; 7 bases fit TRBD1. This CDR3 spans 14 amino acids. Unmatched junction bases numbered 11, after V lost 6 bases and J lost 6 bases. Germline V gives CDR1 SNHLY, CDR2 FYNNEI. CDR3 loop: CASRRETGSSEQYF. CDR3 DNA sequence: TGTGCCAGCAGAAGAGAGACAGGGTCCAGCGAGCAGTACTTC.

This clonotype has at least ten counts. The CDR3 DNA reads as TGTGCCAGCAGCTTAGCCGGGACATCGAACTATGGCTACACCTTC. Protein sequence: CASSLAGTSNYGYTF. The chain links TRBV11-1 to TRBJ1-2, with TRBD1 as a possible D gene (6 bases). With 0 bases removed from V and 2 bases from J, the gap between germline ends came to 10 bases. The CDR3 loop spans 15 amino acids. From germline, CDR1 is SGHAT and CDR2 FQDESV (reference sequence).

V gene TRBV19 combines with J gene TRBJ2-5; no clear D. The CDR3 is made up of 14 amino acids. CDR1 and CDR2 from the germline V gene are LNHDA and SQIVND (reference sequence). The V and J ends lost 3 bases and 0 bases respectively, with 8 bases between them. The CDR3 coding sequence is TGTGCCAGTAGTATCATCCGGGACCAAGAGACCCAGTACTTC. It codes for CASSIIRDQETQYF.

This clonotype has a count of ten or more. The genes are TRBV18 and TRBJ1-5; possibly TRBD1 for D (5 bases). V lost 4 bases to trimming and J lost 2 bases, with 21 bases between them. Germline lookup yields CDR1 KGHSH and CDR2 LQKENI. CDR3 length: 18 residues. CDR3 region: CASSRWHLGTIRNQPQHF. CDR3 DNA: TGTGCCAGCTCACGTTGGCACCTTGGGACTATTCGCAATCAGCCCCAGCATTTT.

The chain couples TRBV20-1 to TRBJ2-1, with no clear D. Germline lookup yields CDR1 DFQATT and CDR2 SNEGSKA (reference sequence). The V gene lost 6 bases and the J gene lost 5 bases, with 11 bases spanning the gap. There are 12 residues in the CDR3. The CDR3 coding sequence is TGCAGTGCCCCCGTTCGGCACAATGAGCAGTTCTTC. This translates into CSAPVRHNEQFF.

This clonotype was recorded at least ten times. The CDR3 is CATSTGTGFYEQYF. The CDR3 region has the DNA TGTGCCACCAGCACCGGGACAGGGTTCTACGAGCAGTACTTC. The chain is built from TRBV15 and TRBJ2-7, with 9 bases that match TRBD1. The CDR3 has 14 amino acids. J gave up 3 bases and V 4 bases, and 4 bases lay outside the gene matches. In germline, CDR1 is LNHNV, CDR2 YYDKDF (reference sequence).

The chain carries TRBV6-1 and TRBJ2-4; the D is unclear. Trimming cost V 8 bases and J 0 bases, with 8 bases left between them. The germline gives CDR1 MNHNS, CDR2 SASEGT. The CDR3 spans 13 residues. DNA for the CDR3: TGTGCCAGCCACGAGTTAGCCAAAAACATTCAGTACTTC. Amino acids: CASHELAKNIQYF.

This clonotype was counted between two and nine times. This chain joins TRBV5-1 and TRBJ1-6; D call uncertain. Trimming took 1 base from V and 0 from J, leaving 14 bases between them. The CDR3 extends over 18 amino acids. Germline CDR1 and CDR2: SGHRS and YFSETQ. The CDR3 nucleotides read TGCGCCAGCAGCTTGTTCACCAGCTCGAGCTCCTATAATTCACCCCTCCACTTT. Protein product: CASSLFTSSSSYNSPLHF.